This T cell receptor beta chain was observed in a study of cytomegalovirus exposure and HLA in healthy donors. Whole-study results and caveats: Listed as cytomegalovirus-associated were 170 or so TCR beta chains. In an earlier analysis, most TCR beta V segments were productive about 87% or about 30% of the time.

About this clone: What it recognizes is unknown.

Vbeta (60) and Jbeta (13) primers were used in the PCR. Sequencing used immunoSEQ multiplex PCR; TCRdb keeps in-frame clones, though not all of them. The sample has fewer than 250,000 clones, roughly 82% seen once. The V end lost 5 bases, the J end lost 0 bases, and 11 bases lay between the germline ends. The germline gives CDR1 SGHRS, CDR2 YFSETQ. The CDR3 contains 15 residues. Source material: PBMCs. The receptor was isolated from a man aged 35 to 55 in good health and CMV-seropositive. This sequence joins TRBV5-1 and TRBJ1-4; TRBD1 might be the D (6 bases). The CDR3 coding sequence is TGCGCCAGCAGGTTCAGGGGTGCAACTAATGAAAAACTGTTTTTT. Translating it yields CASRFRGATNEKLFF.